The 16 T cell receptor beta chains given below trace back to one sample, sequenced in a study of Tregs in tolerant kidney transplant recipients. The nonmyeloablative bone marrow transplants came from related graft donors, with transient mixed chimerism. TCRdb keeps only in-frame clones here, not all; method: immunoSEQ multiplex PCR. The sample has about 64,000 clones; around 87% are singletons. Sequencing used CD4+ T cells from blood (PBMCs), obtained 6 months after the transplant. These TCRs come from a human patient who received a combined kidney and bone marrow transplant. Some T cells may be graft donor cells.

V and J are TRBV11-3 and TRBJ2-7; no firm D call. Trimming cost V 0 bases and J 5 bases, with 5 bases left between them. CDR3 length: 12 residues. Germline-derived CDR1 and CDR2 are SGHNT and YENEEA. DNA of the CDR3: TGTGCCAGCAGCTTAGATAGAGACGAGCAGTACTTC. Protein: CASSLDRDEQYF.

This sequence joins TRBV11-1 and TRBJ2-1; 10 bases align to TRBD2. This CDR3 contains 16 residues. Unmatched junction bases numbered 8, after V lost 3 bases and J lost 6 bases. The germline CDR1 and CDR2 sequences are SGHAT and FQDESV (reference sequence). The DNA of the CDR3 is TGTGCCAGCAGCTTTTATCCTAGCGGGGGAGTCAATGAGCAGTTCTTC. Protein product: CASSFYPSGGVNEQFF.

The chain links TRBV5-4 to TRBJ2-7; TRBD2 might be the D (5 bases). Germline values: CDR1 SGHNT, CDR2 YYREEE (reference sequence). Trimming took 4 bases from V and 1 from J, leaving 18 bases between them. The CDR3 contains 16 residues. The CDR3 loop reads CASSPRTRLSSYEQYF. CDR3 coding DNA: TGTGCCAGCAGCCCGAGGACTCGTCTGTCTTCCTACGAGCAGTACTTC.

The V gene is TRBV7-3, the J gene TRBJ1-1, with TRBD1 identical over 7 bases. V lost 4 bases, J lost 1 base, and 3 bases stayed unmatched. This CDR3 region has 14 residues. Looked up from germline, CDR1 is SGHTA and CDR2 is FQGTGA. CDR3 in DNA: TGTGCCAGCAGCTCCCGGGACAGGAACACTGAAGCTTTCTTT. Protein sequence: CASSSRDRNTEAFF. Combining the CDR3 with reference TRBV7-3 and TRBJ1-1 gives the whole variable domain GAGVSQTPSNKVTEKGKYVELRCDPISGHTALYWYRQSLGQGPEFLIYFQGTGAADDSGLPNDRFFAVRPEGSVSTLKIQRTERGDSAVYLCASSSRDRNTEAFFGQGTRLTVV.

This clone was seen just once. The chain combines TRBV4-1 with TRBJ1-6, with 11 bases lining up with TRBD1. Germline CDR1 is MGHRA and CDR2 is YSYEKL. The CDR3 loop spans 16 amino acids. With V trimmed by 1 base and J by 8 bases, 4 bases remained unmatched. The DNA of the CDR3 is TGCGCCAGCAGCCAAGGGACAGGGGGCGGGGATTCACCCCTCCACTTT. It encodes CASSQGTGGGDSPLHF.

The chain has TRBV6-6 and TRBJ2-3, with D possibly being TRBD2 (5 bases). V lost 6 bases to trimming and J lost 4 bases, with 14 bases between them. This CDR3 comprises 14 residues. CDR1 and CDR2 from the germline V gene are MNHNY and SVGAGI (reference sequence). The CDR3 sequence is CASRPKWGADTQYF. The DNA of the CDR3 is TGTGCCAGCAGGCCAAAGTGGGGAGCAGATACGCAGTATTTT.

This chain joins TRBV14 and TRBJ2-3, with TRBD2 matching 7 bases. With 7 bases clipped from V and 5 bases from J, the junction kept 3 bases outside the gene matches. The CDR3 is 12 amino acids. From germline, CDR1 is SGHDN and CDR2 FVKESK. The CDR3 spells CASKRGGDTQYF. The CDR3 nucleotides are TGTGCCAGCAAGCGGGGTGGAGATACGCAGTATTTT.

The chain recombines TRBV6-1 with TRBJ1-3; D is unclear. V lost 7 bases and J 4 bases, leaving 11 bases between the germline ends. This CDR3 spans 13 amino acids. Per germline, CDR1 MNHNS and CDR2 SASEGT. The chain's CDR3 is CASKRESGNTIYF. In DNA form, the CDR3 reads TGTGCCAGCAAAAGGGAGTCCGGAAACACCATATATTTT.

Comment on this clone: Other DNA sequences from this sample encode an identical CDR3 as well. The chain recombines TRBV7-2 with TRBJ2-6; D perhaps matches TRBD2 (6 bases). V was pared by 5 bases and J by 0 bases, with 8 bases between. This CDR3 comprises 15 residues. CDR1 is SGHTA and CDR2 is FQGNSA in the germline V gene. Here the CDR3 reads CASSPGGSGANVLTF. The CDR3 region has the DNA TGTGCCAGCAGCCCCGGGGGCTCTGGGGCCAACGTCCTGACTTTC.

This chain links TRBV27 with TRBJ2-7; no clear D. Germline loops: CDR1 MNHEY, CDR2 SMNVEV (reference sequence). V was cut by 5 bases and J by 1 base, with 9 bases left in between. The CDR3 totals 13 residues. The CDR3 region has the DNA TGTGCCAGCAGTCCGGTCTCTTCCTACGAGCAGTACTTC. Protein product: CASSPVSSYEQYF.

With regard to this clone: One end of the junction fails to match germline, which may point to a read error. The same CDR3 also results from other DNA sequences found in this sample. The rearrangement joins TRBV30 to TRBJ1-6; D possibly corresponds to TRBD1 (5 bases). The CDR3 consists of 18 residues. In germline, CDR1 is GTSNPN, CDR2 SVGIG (reference sequence). The CDR3 reads CAWSLRMGPGENNSPLHF. CDR3 in DNA: TGTGCCTGGAGTTTGAGGATGGGGCCGGGAGAAAACAATTCCCCCCTCCACTTT. Using reference TRBV30 and TRBJ1-6 for the parts outside the CDR3, the full variable domain is SQTIHQWPATLVQPVGSPLSLECTVEGTSNPNLYWYRQAAGRGLQLLFYSVGIGQISSEVPQNLSASRPQDRQFILSSKKLLLSDSGFYLCAWSLRMGPGENNSPLHFGNGTRLTVT.

The rearrangement links TRBV25-1 to TRBJ1-5; D call uncertain. Trimming left V 1 base short and J 6 bases short, with 4 bases between. The CDR3 covers 12 residues. CDR1 is MGHDK and CDR2 is SYGVNS in the germline V gene. CDR3 nucleotides: TGTGCCAGCAGTGAATTCGGTCAGCCCCAGCATTTT. This gives the protein CASSEFGQPQHF.

The CDR3, as DNA: TGTGCCAGCAGCTTAGTGTCGGGCACTGAAGCTTTCTTT. This codes for CASSLVSGTEAFF. This chain uses TRBV11-3 with TRBJ1-1; D remains ambiguous. The CDR3 consists of 13 residues. The germline gives CDR1 SGHNT, CDR2 YENEEA. The V and J ends lost 1 base and 4 bases respectively, with 7 bases between them.

J is TRBJ2-2 and V is TRBV7-2; no clear D gene. Trimming removed 2 bases from V and 1 base from J, with 5 bases in between. Germline V gene sequence: CDR1 SGHTA, CDR2 FQGNSA. The CDR3 is made up of 14 amino acids. The CDR3 region is CASSLSRNTGELFF. The CDR3 DNA sequence: TGTGCCAGCAGCTTAAGCCGGAACACCGGGGAGCTGTTTTTT.

V gene TRBV9 combines with J gene TRBJ2-7; 7 nucleotides line up with TRBD1. The CDR3 has 13 residues. The V gene end was trimmed by 3 bases and the J gene end by 5 bases; junction bases not matched to a gene: 5. Looked up from germline, CDR1 is SGDLS and CDR2 is YYNGEE. The DNA of the CDR3 is TGTGCCAGCAGCGCCGGACAGGCCCACGAGCAGTACTTC. Translated: CASSAGQAHEQYF.

The DNA of the CDR3 is TGTGCCAGCAGCTACAGACAGGGAGAGTCAGCTTTCTTT. It is translated as CASSYRQGESAFF. This chain uses TRBV11-1 with TRBJ1-1; 7 bases map to TRBD1. The V gene end was trimmed by 4 bases and the J gene end by 10 bases; junction bases not matched to a gene: 9. Germline assignment: CDR1 SGHAT and CDR2 FQDESV (reference sequence). The CDR3 totals 13 residues.